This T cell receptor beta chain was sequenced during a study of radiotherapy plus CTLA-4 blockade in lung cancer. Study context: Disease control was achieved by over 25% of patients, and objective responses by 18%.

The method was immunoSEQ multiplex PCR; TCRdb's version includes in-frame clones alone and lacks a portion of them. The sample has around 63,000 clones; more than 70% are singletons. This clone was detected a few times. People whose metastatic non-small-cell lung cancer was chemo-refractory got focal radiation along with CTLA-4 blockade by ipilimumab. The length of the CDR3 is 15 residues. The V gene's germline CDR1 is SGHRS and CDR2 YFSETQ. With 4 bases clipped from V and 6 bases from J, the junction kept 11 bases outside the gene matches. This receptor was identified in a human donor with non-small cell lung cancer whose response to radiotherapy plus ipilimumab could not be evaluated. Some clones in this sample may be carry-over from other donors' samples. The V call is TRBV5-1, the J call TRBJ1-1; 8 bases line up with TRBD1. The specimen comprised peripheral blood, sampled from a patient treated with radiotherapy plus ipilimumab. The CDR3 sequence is CASSRSTGARSEAFF. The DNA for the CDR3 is TGCGCCAGCAGCCGATCGACAGGGGCTCGCTCTGAAGCTTTCTTT.